The entry below gives a single T cell receptor beta chain sequence along with its context. Clones were read by immunoSEQ multiplex PCR, and TCRdb kept only the in-frame ones, dropping some. Among roughly 150,000 clones listed, 76% were seen once. The CDR3 is made up of 14 amino acids. Trimming cost V 10 bases and J 5 bases, with 18 bases left between them. Germline CDR1 and CDR2: SGHKS and YYEKEE (reference sequence). The data were obtained in a study of blood T cell repertoires in COVID-19. The chain uses TRBV5-5 and TRBJ2-2, with a possible D match to TRBD2 (6 bases). The sample comprised peripheral blood. The receptor was derived from a man aged 55 to 69 with acute or convalescent COVID-19. The CDR3 nucleotides read TGTGCCTGCCGGGGGACGGGAGCAACCGGGGAGCTGTTTTTT. Translated: CACRGTGATGELFF. The full variable domain, rest sourced from reference TRBV5-5 and TRBJ2-2, is DAGVTQSPTHLIKTRGQQVTLRCSPISGHKSVSWYQQVLGQGPQFIFQYYEKEERGRGNFPDRFSARQFPNYSSELNVNALLLGDSALYLCACRGTGATGELFFGEGSRLTVL.